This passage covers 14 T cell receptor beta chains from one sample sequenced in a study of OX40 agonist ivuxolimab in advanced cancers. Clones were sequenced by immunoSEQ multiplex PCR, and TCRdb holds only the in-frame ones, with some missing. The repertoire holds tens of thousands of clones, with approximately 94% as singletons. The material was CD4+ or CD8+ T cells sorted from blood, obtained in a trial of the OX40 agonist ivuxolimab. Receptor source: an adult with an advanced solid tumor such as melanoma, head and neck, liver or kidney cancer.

DNA for the CDR3: TGTGCCAGCAGCGTATTAGGGACTAGCACAGATACGCAGTATTTT. Its protein product is CASSVLGTSTDTQYF. The chain carries TRBV9 and TRBJ2-3; possibly TRBD2 for D (6 bases). V shed 1 base and J shed 0 bases, with 9 bases lying between them. The length of the CDR3 is 15 residues. The germline gives CDR1 SGDLS, CDR2 YYNGEE.

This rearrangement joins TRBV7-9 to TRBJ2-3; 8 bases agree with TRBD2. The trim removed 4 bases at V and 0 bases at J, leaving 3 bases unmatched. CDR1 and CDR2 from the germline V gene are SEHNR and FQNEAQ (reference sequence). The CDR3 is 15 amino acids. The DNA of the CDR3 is TGTGCCAGCAGCTACGGACTAGCTAGCACAGATACGCAGTATTTT. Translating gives CASSYGLASTDTQYF.

The CDR3 nucleotides read TGCGCCAGCAGCTTGCAAGGGATCGAGCAGTACTTC. Translation: CASSLQGIEQYF. The J gene is TRBJ2-7, the V gene TRBV5-1; D remains unclear. Trimming cost V 1 base and J 6 bases, with 8 bases left between them. The CDR3 length is 12 residues. Per germline, CDR1 SGHRS and CDR2 YFSETQ.

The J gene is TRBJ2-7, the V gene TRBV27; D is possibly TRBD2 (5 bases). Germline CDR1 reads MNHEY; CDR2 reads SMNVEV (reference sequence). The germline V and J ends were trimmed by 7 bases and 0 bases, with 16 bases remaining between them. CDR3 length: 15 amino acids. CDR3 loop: CASNSKGGYSYEQYF. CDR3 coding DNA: TGTGCCAGCAACTCCAAAGGAGGATACTCCTACGAGCAGTACTTC.

The CDR3 DNA reads as TGTGCCAGCAGCTTTTTGCCTAGAAACACAGATACGCAGTATTTT. Amino acids: CASSFLPRNTDTQYF. This chain uses TRBV7-8 with TRBJ2-3; no clear D. CDR1 is SGHVS, CDR2 FQNEAQ, per germline. There are 15 residues in the CDR3. V lost 3 bases to trimming and J lost 2 bases, with 12 bases between them.

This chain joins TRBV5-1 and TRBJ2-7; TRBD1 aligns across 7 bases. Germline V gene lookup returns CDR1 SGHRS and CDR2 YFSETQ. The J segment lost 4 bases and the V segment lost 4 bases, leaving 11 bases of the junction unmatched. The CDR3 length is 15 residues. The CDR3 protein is CASSTGTESPYEQYF. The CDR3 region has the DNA TGCGCCAGCAGCACCGGGACAGAATCCCCGTACGAGCAGTACTTC. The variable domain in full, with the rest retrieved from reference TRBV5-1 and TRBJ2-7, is KAGVTQTPRYLIKTRGQQVTLSCSPISGHRSVSWYQQTPGQGLQFLFEYFSETQRNKGNFPGRFSGRQFSNSRSEMNVSTLELGDSALYLCASSTGTESPYEQYFGPGTRLTVT.

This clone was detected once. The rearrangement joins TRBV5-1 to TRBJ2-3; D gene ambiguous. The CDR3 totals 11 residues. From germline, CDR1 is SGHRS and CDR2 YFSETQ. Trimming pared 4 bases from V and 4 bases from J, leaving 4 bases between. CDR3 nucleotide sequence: TGCGCCAGCAGCACCTCAGATACGCAGTATTTT. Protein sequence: CASSTSDTQYF. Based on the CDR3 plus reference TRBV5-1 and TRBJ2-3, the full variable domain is KAGVTQTPRYLIKTRGQQVTLSCSPISGHRSVSWYQQTPGQGLQFLFEYFSETQRNKGNFPGRFSGRQFSNSRSEMNVSTLELGDSALYLCASSTSDTQYFGPGTRLTVL.

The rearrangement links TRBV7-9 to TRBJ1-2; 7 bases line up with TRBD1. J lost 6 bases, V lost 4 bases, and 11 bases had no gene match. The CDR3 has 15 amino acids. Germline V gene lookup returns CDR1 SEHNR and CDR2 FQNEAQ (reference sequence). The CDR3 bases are TGTGCCAGCAGCTCAGCTGGGACAGCCCCCAATGGCTACACCTTC. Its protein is CASSSAGTAPNGYTF.

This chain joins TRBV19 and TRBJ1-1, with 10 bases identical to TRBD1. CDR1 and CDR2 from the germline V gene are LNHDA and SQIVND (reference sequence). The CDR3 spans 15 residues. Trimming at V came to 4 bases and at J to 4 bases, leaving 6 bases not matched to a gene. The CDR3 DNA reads TGTGCCAGTAGTACTCCCGGGACAGGGGTCACTGAAGCTTTCTTT. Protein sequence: CASSTPGTGVTEAFF.

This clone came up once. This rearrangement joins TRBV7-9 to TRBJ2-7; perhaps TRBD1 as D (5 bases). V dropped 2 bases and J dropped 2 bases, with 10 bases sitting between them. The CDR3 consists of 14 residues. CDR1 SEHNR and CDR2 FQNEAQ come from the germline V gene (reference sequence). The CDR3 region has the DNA TGTGCCAGCAGCTTACTTTCGACAGCCTACGAGCAGTACTTC. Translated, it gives CASSLLSTAYEQYF.

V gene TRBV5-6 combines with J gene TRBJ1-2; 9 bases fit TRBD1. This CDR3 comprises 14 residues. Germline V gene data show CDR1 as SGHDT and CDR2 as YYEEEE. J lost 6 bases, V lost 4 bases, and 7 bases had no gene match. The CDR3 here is CASSPPGQGHGYTF. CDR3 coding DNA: TGTGCCAGCAGCCCGCCGGGACAGGGACATGGCTACACCTTC.

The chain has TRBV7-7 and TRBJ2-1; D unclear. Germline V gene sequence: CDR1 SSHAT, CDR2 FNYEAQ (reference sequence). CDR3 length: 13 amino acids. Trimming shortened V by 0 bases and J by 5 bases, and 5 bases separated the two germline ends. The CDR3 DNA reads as TGTGCCAGCAGCTTAGCGACTGACAATGAGCAGTTCTTC. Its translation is CASSLATDNEQFF.

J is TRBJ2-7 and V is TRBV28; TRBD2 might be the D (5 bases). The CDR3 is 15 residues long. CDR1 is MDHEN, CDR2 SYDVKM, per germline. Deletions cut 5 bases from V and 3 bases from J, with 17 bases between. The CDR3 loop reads CASSTPRVALYEQYF. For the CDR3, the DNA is TGTGCCAGCAGTACTCCGAGGGTAGCTCTCTACGAGCAGTACTTC.

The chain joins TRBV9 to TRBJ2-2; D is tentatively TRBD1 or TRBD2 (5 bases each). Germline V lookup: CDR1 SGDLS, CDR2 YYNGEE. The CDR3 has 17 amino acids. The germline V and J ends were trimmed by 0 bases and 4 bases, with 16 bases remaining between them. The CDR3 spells CASSVGPGPPGTGELFF. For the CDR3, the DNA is TGTGCCAGCAGCGTAGGACCGGGACCCCCCGGCACCGGGGAGCTGTTTTTT.